This T cell receptor (beta chain) originates from a study of long-term antiretroviral therapy in people with HIV. The study's findings and limits: Diversity remained lower than transplant donor controls, even though it increased after ART. Pre-ART-expanded clones dominated the repertoire at all time points.

For each donor, at least one pre-ART and at least two post-ART PBMC samples were available. In each sample, roughly 1-10 million cryopreserved PBMC were present before DNA extraction. Comment on this clone: Its antigen is not known.

The authors ran the immunoSEQ assay, v3.0, at survey level. Some clones are missing from TCRdb's copy, which holds only in-frame ones; the method was immunoSEQ multiplex PCR. The sample includes some 21,000 clones, 81% of them seen just once. Germline V gives CDR1 LGHNA, CDR2 YSLEER. CDR3 length: 17 amino acids. V was pared by 0 bases and J by 0 bases, with 8 bases of the junction left unmatched. The specimen was unsorted PBMCs, collected 0.1 years before starting antiretroviral therapy. The rearrangement uses TRBV4-3 and TRBJ2-7, with 7 bases matching TRBD1. This TCR was sampled from a middle-aged man with HIV. CDR3 coding DNA: TGCGCCAGCAGCCAAGATGTCGGCAGGGGGTACTCCTACGAGCAGTACTTC. This sequence encodes CASSQDVGRGYSYEQYF.